The 28 T cell receptor beta chains below all came from one sample that was sequenced in a study of tumor-infiltrating lymphocytes in glioblastoma multiforme. Multiple V-beta primers and a C-beta primer amplified TCRB from RNA. TCRdb itself ran the multiplex PCR reads through MiXCR, one entry per CDR3 protein. The sample shows about 19,000 distinct CDR3 sequences, 65% to 80% of them seen only once. Sequencing input: peripheral blood. The receptors here all came from a male donor with glioblastoma.

On this clonotype: The junction departs from the called germline gene at one end, perhaps through a read error. The chain is built from TRBV29-1 and TRBJ2-4; possible D gene TRBD1, 6 bases. Germline assignment: CDR1 SQVTM and CDR2 ANQGSEA. CDR3 size: 11 residues. The CDR3: CNVDSGDIRYF. Here the CDR3 DNA reads TGCAACGTTGATTCAGGGGACATTCGGTACTTC.

In this sample, this clonotype turned up many times. The gene calls are TRBV29-1 and TRBJ2-2; no firm D call. Germline V CDR1 and CDR2: SQVTM, ANQGSEA. The V end was cut by 6 bases, the J end by 0 bases, with 17 bases between. The CDR3 contains 16 residues. The CDR3 DNA reads as TGCAGCGTGGCGGACGACTGGGTATCGAACACCGGGGAGCTGTTTTTT. Translating gives CSVADDWVSNTGELFF.

In the case of this clonotype: One end of the junction is discordant with germline, which a read error may explain. The chain uses TRBV6-5 and TRBJ2-1; D uncertain. The CDR3 extends over 15 amino acids. The germline V gene has CDR1 MNHEY and CDR2 SVGAGI. The CDR3 loop is CAGSPIRSQYNEQFF. The CDR3 region has the DNA TGTGCCGGCAGTCCCATTCGAAGTCAGTACAATGAGCAGTTCTTC.

This clonotype was picked up one time. It may be a read error: a sequence one base away is much more abundant. The rearrangement links TRBV5-1 to TRBJ1-1; 9 nucleotides match TRBD1. Germline CDR1 and CDR2: SGHRS and YFSETQ. The CDR3 loop spans 16 amino acids. The CDR3 is CTSSPGQGIEDTEAFF. The CDR3 nucleotides are TGCACCAGCAGTCCGGGACAGGGAATTGAGGACACTGAAGCTTTCTTT.

About this clonotype itself: Mismatch with germline at one junction end may stem from a read error. The gene calls are TRBV11-2 and TRBJ2-2; D is perhaps TRBD1 (6 bases). Germline V lookup: CDR1 SGHAT, CDR2 FQNNGV. The CDR3 extends over 15 amino acids. CDR3 residues: CANSLLRQDTGEPFF. DNA of the CDR3: TGTGCCAACAGCTTGCTGAGACAGGACACCGGGGAGCCGTTTTTT.

This clonotype was observed a single time. J is TRBJ1-1 and V is TRBV29-1; D remains ambiguous. The germline V and J ends were trimmed by 6 bases and 6 bases, with 17 bases remaining between them. Per germline, CDR1 SQVTM and CDR2 ANQGSEA. The CDR3 is 13 amino acids. In DNA, the CDR3 is TGCAGCGTCACTTACCGGTCGGCCTCTGAAGCTTTCTTT. Protein: CSVTYRSASEAFF. The full variable domain, with the rest looked up from reference TRBV29-1 and TRBJ1-1, is SAVISQKPSRDICQRGTSLTIQCQVDSQVTMMFWYRQQPGQSLTLIATANQGSEATYESGFVIDKFPISRPNLTFSTLTVSNMSPEDSSIYLCSVTYRSASEAFFGQGTRLTVV.

This chain connects TRBV12-3 or TRBV12-4 to TRBJ2-5; no definite D call. The CDR3 loop spans 15 amino acids. Trimming pared 1 base from V and 5 bases from J, leaving 14 bases between. CDR3 bases: TGTGCCAGCAGTTTAGAGGTTGGAGTCAGGGAGACCCAGTACTTC. It translates to CASSLEVGVRETQYF.

CDR3 in amino acids: CASNSGEGGLNEQFF. CDR3 sequence (DNA): TGTGCCAGCAACTCAGGGGAGGGAGGTCTCAATGAGCAGTTCTTC. The genes are TRBV11-2 and TRBJ2-1; D is possibly TRBD2 (7 bases). Between the trimmed V and J ends, which lost 7 bases and 6 bases, there was a span of 19 bases. Germline lookup yields CDR1 SGHAT and CDR2 FQNNGV. This CDR3 contains 15 residues. Together with reference TRBV11-2 and TRBJ2-1, the CDR3 gives the full variable domain: EAGVAQSPRYKIIEKRQSVAFWCNPISGHATLYWYQQILGQGPKLLIQFQNNGVVDDSQLPKDRFSAERLKGVDSTLKIQPAKLEDSAVYLCASNSGEGGLNEQFFGPGTRLTVL.

Concerning this clonotype: The conserved final phenylalanine or tryptophan is absent from the CDR3, which likely points to a read error. It is unclear where the CDR3 begins or ends on the DNA, so no DNA is shown, and the CDR3 is as TCRdb lists it. The chain joins TRBV11-1 to TRBJ2-7; TRBD2 was called by the table and not checked on the DNA. The CDR3 adds up to 13 amino acids, both ends counted. Germline assignment: CDR1 SGHAT and CDR2 FQDESV (reference sequence). The CDR3 is CASRLTGGVEHYL.

The J gene is TRBJ2-3, the V gene TRBV29-1; 13 nucleotides match TRBD2. The V segment lost 5 bases and the J segment 2 bases; nucleotides outside the gene matches: 4. CDR3 length equals 15 residues. Germline values: CDR1 SQVTM, CDR2 ANQGSEA. The CDR3 coding sequence is TGCAGCGTTAGTGGGACTAGCGGGAACACAGATACGCAGTATTTT. This codes for CSVSGTSGNTDTQYF.

A word on this clonotype: Lacking the conserved final phenylalanine or tryptophan, this CDR3 likely reflects a read error. The genes are TRBV11-2 and TRBJ2-1; either TRBD1 or TRBD2 may fit D (5 bases each). The CDR3 contains 13 residues. CDR1 and CDR2 (germline): SGHAT, FQNNGV. The CDR3, as DNA: TGTGCCAGCAGATTAGATTGGGGGAATGAGCAGTTCTCC. Translated, it gives CASRLDWGNEQFS.

Concerning this clonotype: Just one base apart from a much larger clone, this may be a read error. J is TRBJ2-7 and V is TRBV5-1; TRBD2 is a possible D gene (5 bases). The CDR3 contains 14 residues. The germline V gene encodes CDR1 SGHRS and CDR2 YFSETQ. Here the CDR3 DNA reads TGCGCCGGCAGCTTGGGCCTAGGACTCGACGAGCAGTACTTC. Translated: CAGSLGLGLDEQYF. The full variable domain, rest sourced from reference TRBV5-1 and TRBJ2-7, is KAGVTQTPRYLIKTRGQQVTLSCSPISGHRSVSWYQQTPGQGLQFLFEYFSETQRNKGNFPGRFSGRQFSNSRSEMNVSTLELGDSALYLCAGSLGLGLDEQYFGPGTRLTVT.

Notes on this clonotype: A read error may be the cause here, since a much bigger clone is one base away. This chain joins TRBV5-1 and TRBJ1-3; D is unclear. Per germline, CDR1 SGHRS and CDR2 YFSETQ. V dropped 0 bases and J dropped 8 bases, with 12 bases sitting between them. The CDR3 is made up of 14 amino acids. The CDR3 is CASSLDGTGDTIYF. CDR3 DNA sequence: TGCGCCAGCAGCTTGGATGGAACGGGAGACACCATATATTTT.

On this clonotype: The conserved final phenylalanine or tryptophan is absent from the CDR3, which likely points to a read error. The genes are TRBV10-3 and TRBJ1-2; D gene unclear. Germline V lookup: CDR1 ENHRY, CDR2 SYGVKD. CDR3 size: 14 residues. The CDR3 region has the DNA TGTGCCATCAATGAGTCTCTGGGGTCAGATGGGTACACCCTC. Translated, it gives CAINESLGSDGYTL.

The chain is built from TRBV23-1 and TRBJ2-5, with 10 bases fitting TRBD1. TRBV23-1 is an ORF, and what it does is uncertain. CDR3 length: 16 residues. The trim removed 2 bases at V and 4 bases at J, leaving 7 bases unmatched. Here the CDR3 reads CASSQQRDRGRETQYF. CDR3 DNA: TGCGCCAGCAGTCAACAAAGAGACAGGGGGCGAGAGACCCAGTACTTC.

As concerns this clonotype: The final CDR3 position lacks the conserved phenylalanine or tryptophan, pointing to a likely read error. The chain recombines TRBV11-2 with TRBJ1-6; D gene uncertain. The CDR3 is made up of 15 amino acids. Trimming removed 4 bases from V and 8 bases from J, with 15 bases in between. Germline lookup yields CDR1 SGHAT and CDR2 FQNNGV. CDR3 coding DNA: TGTGCCAGCAGCTCCCTGACCAGGTGCGATTCACCCCTCCACTTA. It encodes CASSSLTRCDSPLHL.

This clonotype was observed many times. The rearrangement links TRBV5-1 to TRBJ2-5, with a weak D call TRBD2 (6 bases). This CDR3 has 13 amino acids. V was trimmed by 2 bases and J by 5 bases, leaving 10 bases between them. From germline, CDR1 is SGHRS and CDR2 YFSETQ. The CDR3 reads CASSFGGTETQYF. DNA of the CDR3: TGCGCCAGCAGCTTTGGGGGGACCGAGACCCAGTACTTC.

In this sample, this clonotype turned up many times. The CDR3 sequence is CSVERRTNTGELFF. The CDR3 bases are TGCAGCGTTGAAAGGAGGACGAACACCGGGGAGCTGTTTTTT. The chain recombines TRBV29-1 with TRBJ2-2, with D possibly matching TRBD2 (5 bases). The CDR3 covers 14 residues. Trimming left V 2 bases short and J 0 bases short, with 7 bases between. The germline gives CDR1 SQVTM, CDR2 ANQGSEA.

V gene TRBV20-1 combines with J gene TRBJ2-1, with unresolved D. In germline, CDR1 is DFQATT, CDR2 SNEGSKA (reference sequence). The CDR3 consists of 11 residues. Here the CDR3 reads CSADRWGEQFF. The CDR3 nucleotides are TGCAGCGCTGATAGATGGGGTGAGCAGTTCTTC.

This clonotype counts as large. The chain joins TRBV11-1 to TRBJ2-1, with TRBD2 matching over 7 bases. Germline loops: CDR1 SGHAT, CDR2 FQDESV (reference sequence). This CDR3 region has 14 residues. Losses at the gene ends were 8 bases for V and 7 bases for J; bases not matched to a gene: 11. This CDR3 reads CASGKGGSWNEQFF. The CDR3 DNA reads TGTGCCAGCGGGAAAGGCGGGAGTTGGAATGAGCAGTTCTTC.

Comment on this clonotype: The conserved phenylalanine or tryptophan is not found at the CDR3 terminus, so this likely reflects a read error. The genes are TRBV11-2 and TRBJ1-2; 8 nucleotides match TRBD1. The germline gives CDR1 SGHAT, CDR2 FQNNGV. The CDR3 contains 14 residues. The CDR3 nucleotides read TGTGCCAGTAGCTTACAGGGGGGGGCTTATGGCTACACCTTA. Its protein product is CASSLQGGAYGYTL.

V gene TRBV11-3 combines with J gene TRBJ2-1; TRBD2 aligns across 10 bases. The germline CDR1 and CDR2 sequences are SGHNT and YENEEA. This CDR3 spans 14 amino acids. The V segment lost 7 bases and the J segment 6 bases; nucleotides outside the gene matches: 6. The CDR3 sequence is CASKAGGVVNEQFF. In nucleotides, the CDR3 is TGTGCCAGCAAAGCGGGAGGGGTAGTCAATGAGCAGTTCTTC.

Concerning this clonotype itself: This is likely a read error, given that the CDR3 carries no conserved phenylalanine or tryptophan at its end. This chain joins TRBV7-9 and TRBJ1-1; D is unclear. This CDR3 has 15 residues. V gave up 5 bases and J gave up 1 base, with 14 bases separating them. Germline values: CDR1 SEHNR, CDR2 FQNEAQ (reference sequence). CDR3 coding DNA: TGTGCCAGCAGCCTAGACGGAACAGAGAACACTGAAGCTTTCTCT. Amino acid sequence: CASSLDGTENTEAFS.

This clonotype came up a few times. This chain connects TRBV13 to TRBJ2-7, with D perhaps matching TRBD1 (6 bases). The better agreement between TRBJ2-5 and the DNA end casts doubt on the J call. Germline V gene data show CDR1 as PRHDT and CDR2 as FYEKMQ (reference sequence). There are 14 residues in the CDR3. Written as DNA, the CDR3 is TGTGCCAGCAGCGAGCAGGGGCCACGAGAGACCCAGTACTTC. It encodes CASSEQGPRETQYF.

For this clonotype: It may be a read error: a sequence one base away is much more abundant. This chain joins TRBV28 and TRBJ1-1; possible D gene TRBD1, 5 bases. Trimming cost V 5 bases and J 4 bases, with 17 bases left between them. The CDR3 consists of 15 residues. Germline CDR1 reads MDHEN; CDR2 reads SYDVKM. The CDR3, as DNA: TGTGCCAGCAGTCCCGTCAGGGCCTGGCCCACTGAAGCTTTCTTT. Protein: CASSPVRAWPTEAFF.

This clonotype was picked up one time. One end of the junction is discordant with germline, which a read error may explain. The V call is TRBV11-2, the J call TRBJ2-1; D may be TRBD1 (6 bases). The length of the CDR3 is 13 residues. CDR1 is SGHAT, CDR2 FQNNGV, per germline. CDR3 DNA: TGTGCAAGCAGCTTAGATAGGGGGAATGTGCATTTCTTC. Protein sequence: CASSLDRGNVHFF.

This clonotype appeared many times. The CDR3 coding sequence is TGCAGCGGAAGCGAGGGGGCAGGCGGGGAGCTGTTTTTT. Its translation is CSGSEGAGGELFF. The chain carries TRBV29-1 and TRBJ2-2; TRBD1 matches at 7 bases. Germline assignment: CDR1 SQVTM and CDR2 ANQGSEA. The ends lost 7 bases at V and 7 bases at J; junction bases unmatched: 9. The CDR3 runs 13 residues.

In regard to this clonotype: The junction and the germline gene differ at one end; a read error may be behind it. V gene TRBV11-1 combines with J gene TRBJ2-1, with 7 bases identical to TRBD2. Germline CDR1 SGHAT, CDR2 FQDESV (reference sequence). This CDR3 is built from 14 residues. The CDR3 spells CAGRDQTSANEQFF. CDR3 DNA: TGTGCCGGCAGAGATCAAACTAGCGCGAATGAGCAGTTCTTC.